These T cell receptor beta chains were read from a single sample in a study of post-analysis software for immune sequencing data. One entry per CDR3 protein results from TCRdb running MiXCR on the PCR reads. The table records hundreds of thousands of distinct CDR3 sequences, roughly three fifths of them present only once. Material: blood. The receptors shown here come from a girl aged 2 to 10 with multiple sclerosis. The CDR3 runs from the conserved cysteine through the conserved F or W. D genes are given only for firm matches. Clone size is shown for a subset of rows, as once, few, many or a class of expanded clone.

clone_size	j_call	d_call	v_call	cdr3_nt	cdr3_aa
few	TRBJ1-1	-	TRBV29-1	TGCAGCGTTGACGTGGGTCGCCGTATGAACACTGAAGCTTTCTTT	CSVDVGRRMNTEAFF
-	TRBJ2-1	TRBD2	TRBV7-2	TGTGCCAGCAGCCCCTCGGGGGGGGGCCTCGAGTACAATGAGCAGTTCTTC	CASSPSGGGLEYNEQFF
-	TRBJ2-3	-	TRBV29-1	TGCAGCGTTTCGGGACATGGGGCGGATACGCAGTATTTT	CSVSGHGADTQYF
-	TRBJ1-1	TRBD1	TRBV6-5	TGTGCCAGCAGTCCAGGGGGTATGGGCACTGAAGCTTTCTTT	CASSPGGMGTEAFF
few	TRBJ2-7	-	TRBV20-1	TGCAGTGCTAGAGATTCCCGGTCCTACGAGCAGTACTTC	CSARDSRSYEQYF
-	TRBJ2-5	TRBD1	TRBV7-6	TGTGCCAGCGGTACAGGGGGCGAGGAGACCCAGTACTTC	CASGTGGEETQYF
-	TRBJ1-2	-	TRBV27	TGTGCCAGCAGTTTCAATCCGTTCTATGGCTACACCTTC	CASSFNPFYGYTF
-	TRBJ2-3	-	TRBV20-1	TGCAGTACTATAGACTATCAGGGCACAGATACGCAGTATTTT	CSTIDYQGTDTQYF
-	TRBJ2-5	-	TRBV11-2	TGTGCCAGCAGCTTAGTAGCCGACAGTGGAGAGACCCAGTACTTC	CASSLVADSGETQYF
once	TRBJ1-5	-	TRBV12-3/TRBV12-4	TGTGCCAGCAGTTTCGGTCCCGGGGGCAATCAGCCCCAGCATTTT	CASSFGPGGNQPQHF
few	TRBJ2-1	TRBD2	TRBV5-1	TGCGCCAGCAGCTTGACTAGCGGGAGTTTCCATGAGCAGTTCTTC	CASSLTSGSFHEQFF
-	TRBJ2-1	TRBD2	TRBV3-1	TGTGCCAGCAGCCCAGCCGGGGCTAGCGGGAGCAGGGAGCAGTTCTTC	CASSPAGASGSREQFF
-	TRBJ2-5	TRBD1	TRBV20-1	TGCAGTGCTAGAGCCCCCTTGGGGGACAGGGGGCGTGTAATAAAGACCCAGTACTTC	CSARAPLGDRGRVIKTQYF
-	TRBJ2-3	-	TRBV7-9	TGTGCCAGCAGCCCATTGGATGGGGAAGATACGCAGTATTTT	CASSPLDGEDTQYF
-	TRBJ2-7	-	TRBV5-1	TGCGCCAGCAGCTTTGGACAGATCCCCGGCGTACGAGAGCAGTACTTC	CASSFGQIPGVREQYF
-	TRBJ1-2	TRBD1	TRBV12-3/TRBV12-4	TGTGCCAGCAGTTCCTCCCCGGGACAGGGTGGAGGCTATGGCTACACCTTC	CASSSSPGQGGGYGYTF
-	TRBJ1-5	TRBD1	TRBV20-1	TGCAGTGCCTCCGGGACAGGGGGAGGCCAGCCCCAGCATTTT	CSASGTGGGQPQHF
-	TRBJ2-5	TRBD2	TRBV24-1	TGTGCCACCAGTGATTATAGCGGGGGTAAAGAGACCCAGTACTTC	CATSDYSGGKETQYF
-	TRBJ2-3	TRBD2	TRBV7-9	TGTGCCAGCACACCGGGACTAGCTAGCACAGATACGCAGTATTTT	CASTPGLASTDTQYF
once	TRBJ2-5	TRBD1	TRBV5-8	TGTGCCAGCAGCTCATTCGGACAGGGGGAAGAGACCCAGTACTTC	CASSSFGQGEETQYF
-	TRBJ2-3	TRBD2	TRBV7-2	TGTGCCAGCAGCTTAGGGTTATGGGCTAGCGGGCTCACAGATACGCAGTATTTT	CASSLGLWASGLTDTQYF
-	TRBJ2-3	-	TRBV29-1	TGCAGCGTTGTTAGTAGCGGAGGGGATACGCAGTATTTT	CSVVSSGGDTQYF
-	TRBJ2-5	TRBD1	TRBV12-3/TRBV12-4	TGTGCCAGCAGCCTAAGAGGGACAGGGGATCAAGAGACCCAGTACTTC	CASSLRGTGDQETQYF
-	TRBJ2-5	TRBD1	TRBV7-2	TGTGCCAGCAGCTTTAACAGGGGCGAAGAGACCCAGTACTTC	CASSFNRGEETQYF
-	TRBJ2-1	TRBD1	TRBV30	TGTGCCTGGACCTCGACAGGGGCGTACGGTGAGCAGTTCTTC	CAWTSTGAYGEQFF
-	TRBJ2-1	TRBD2	TRBV20-1	TGCAGTGCTAACGGACTAGCGGGAGGCGAGCAGTTCTTC	CSANGLAGGEQFF